This T cell receptor (beta chain) is drawn from a study of CD8 T cells in Susac syndrome. Study results and caveats: Approximately 16 Susac-specific public clones were found in total CD8+ repertoires and four to six in CD8+ TEMRA repertoires.

As for this clonotype: Its target is unknown.

Roughly 0.45 to 1 ug RNA was reverse transcribed with random hexamers. The amplification used immunoSEQ multiplex PCR on TCR beta CDR3; it spanned 54 Vbeta and 13 Jbeta. TCRdb re-derived calls from the immunoSEQ multiplex PCR reads in MiXCR, one entry per CDR3 protein. Of fewer than 60,000 distinct CDR3 sequences listed, 95% are singletons. CDR1 is SEHNR, CDR2 FQNEAQ, per germline (reference sequence). The CDR3 is 15 residues long. V was shortened by 2 bases and J by 3 bases, with 14 bases between the two germline ends. High-throughput TCR beta sequencing covered peripheral CD8+ and CD4+ T cells. Bulk CD8+ and CD4+ cells came from magnetic negative isolation; CD8+ TEMRA by FACS.

The sample comprised CD8+ T cells from PBMCs. The chain recombines TRBV7-9 with TRBJ2-7; TRBD1 is a possible D gene (6 bases). This receptor was obtained from a human donor with Susac syndrome. CDR3 in DNA: TGTGCCAGCAGCTTACAGTCCGGCAGGGGCTACGAGCAGTACTTC. Its translation is CASSLQSGRGYEQYF.